This T cell receptor beta chain was captured by sequencing in a study of T cell clonotyping in hematopoietic cell transplantation. Study findings and constraints: At the given depth, recipient repertoires were over 95% de novo clonotypes. Pathologically expanded recipient clonotypes increased progressively from day 30 to day 180 as diversity fell.

Profiling relied on immunoSEQ multiplex PCR, and the TCRdb table lists in-frame clones only, not all of them. The sample holds more than 40,000 clones, around 96% seen once. Germline values: CDR1 SGHRS, CDR2 YFSETQ. The CDR3 is 15 residues long. Trimming took off 0 bases at V and 3 bases at J, with 12 bases between the two ends. As concerns this clone: Its cognate antigen is unknown.

The TCR was taken from a man aged 25 to 40 in good health. Some clones in this sample may be carry-over from other donors' samples. The V gene is TRBV5-1, the J gene TRBJ1-1; perhaps TRBD1 as D (5 bases). The source material was peripheral blood mononuclear cells. This CDR3 is CASSLGPSGDTEAFF. The CDR3 DNA reads TGCGCCAGCAGCTTGGGACCCTCGGGGGACACTGAAGCTTTCTTT.